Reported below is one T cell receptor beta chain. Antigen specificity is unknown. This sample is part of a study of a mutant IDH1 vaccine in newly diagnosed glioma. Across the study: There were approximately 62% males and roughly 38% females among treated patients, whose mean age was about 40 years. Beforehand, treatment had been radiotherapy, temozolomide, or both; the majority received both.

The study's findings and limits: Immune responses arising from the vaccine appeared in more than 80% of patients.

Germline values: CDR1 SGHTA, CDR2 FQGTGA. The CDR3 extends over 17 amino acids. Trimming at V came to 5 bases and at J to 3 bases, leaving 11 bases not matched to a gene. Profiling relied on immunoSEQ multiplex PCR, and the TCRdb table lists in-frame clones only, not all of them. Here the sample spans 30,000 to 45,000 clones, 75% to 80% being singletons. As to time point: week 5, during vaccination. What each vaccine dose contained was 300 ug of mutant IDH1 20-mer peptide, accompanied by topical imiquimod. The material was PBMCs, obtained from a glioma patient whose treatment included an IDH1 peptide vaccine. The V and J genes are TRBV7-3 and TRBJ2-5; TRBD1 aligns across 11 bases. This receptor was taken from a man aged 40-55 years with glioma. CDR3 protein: CASSLGPGQGVKETQYF. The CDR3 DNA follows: TGTGCCAGCAGCCTGGGGCCGGGACAGGGGGTTAAAGAGACCCAGTACTTC.